Shown below are 18 T cell receptor beta chains from a single sample sequenced in a study of T cell repertoires in cytomegalovirus infection. TCRdb reprocessed the reads with MiXCR, giving one entry per CDR3 protein. Found here are more than 250,000 distinct CDR3 sequences, roughly 25% of them singletons; the top ten hold more than 10%. The antigens for these receptors are not known. The starting material was cultured PBMCs, obtained from culture after CMV antigen stimulation. These receptors were obtained from a human donor in good health (CMV status not recorded). Some clones in this sample may be carry-over from other donors' samples.

The chain couples TRBV20-1 to TRBJ1-4; 7 bases are a match to TRBD1. The CDR3 has 13 residues. The germline V gene has CDR1 DFQATT and CDR2 SNEGSKA (reference sequence). V lost 6 bases and J lost 3; bases outside the gene matches: 4. The CDR3: CSAATGSNEKLFF. The CDR3, as DNA: TGCAGTGCCGCGACAGGGTCTAATGAAAAACTGTTTTTT.

V usage is TRBV7-2 and J usage is TRBJ1-4; D possibly corresponds to TRBD1 (6 bases). Between the trimmed V and J ends, which lost 5 bases and 1 base, there was a span of 14 bases. The germline V gene has CDR1 SGHTA and CDR2 FQGNSA. The CDR3 loop spans 16 amino acids. The CDR3 protein is CASSPRDIRTNEKLFF. The CDR3 DNA sequence: TGTGCCAGCAGCCCCAGGGACATCCGAACTAATGAAAAACTGTTTTTT.

The gene calls are TRBV12-3 or TRBV12-4 and TRBJ2-5; no definite D call. V was shortened by 5 bases and J by 4 bases, with 14 bases between the two germline ends. The CDR3 covers 14 residues. CDR3: CASSPSRRAETQYF. The DNA for the CDR3 is TGTGCCAGCAGTCCGTCGCGTAGGGCAGAGACCCAGTACTTC.

The sample holds a few counts of this clonotype. The gene calls are TRBV12-3 or TRBV12-4 and TRBJ2-5; 12 bases line up with TRBD2. V trimming: 8 bases; J trimming: 5 bases; junction bases outside the gene matches: 9. The CDR3 covers 15 residues. The CDR3 is CASAETSGSRETQYF. CDR3 DNA: TGTGCCAGCGCGGAGACTAGCGGGAGTCGGGAGACCCAGTACTTC.

This clonotype was observed a handful of times. This rearrangement joins TRBV27 to TRBJ1-4, with 7 bases lining up with TRBD1. The CDR3 runs to 14 residues. The germline gives CDR1 MNHEY, CDR2 SMNVEV (reference sequence). Trimming removed 6 bases from V and 3 bases from J; junction bases left unmatched: 4. CDR3 DNA: TGTGCCAGCAGACAGGGGAGGGCTAATGAAAAACTGTTTTTT. It is translated as CASRQGRANEKLFF.

The chain couples TRBV7-2 to TRBJ2-3, with 9 nucleotides matching TRBD2. V was pared by 5 bases and J by 4 bases, with 10 bases of the junction left unmatched. The CDR3 consists of 16 residues. The germline V gene encodes CDR1 SGHTA and CDR2 FQGNSA. The CDR3: CASSRGGGDRADTQYF. As DNA, the CDR3 is TGTGCCAGCAGCCGCGGGGGGGGCGATAGAGCAGATACGCAGTATTTT.

J is TRBJ2-7 and V is TRBV29-1, with D perhaps assigned TRBD1 or TRBD2 (5 bases each). The length of the CDR3 is 11 residues. The V end lost 6 bases, the J end lost 4 bases, and 10 bases lay between the germline ends. Germline loops: CDR1 SQVTM, CDR2 ANQGSEA. The CDR3 DNA reads as TGCAGCGTCGGGGCCTTGTACGAGCAGTACTTC. It yields the protein CSVGALYEQYF.

This clonotype was detected ten times or more. The J gene is TRBJ2-5, the V gene TRBV7-9; D is unresolved. Germline CDR1 reads SEHNR; CDR2 reads FQNEAQ (reference sequence). V lost 1 base, J lost 5 bases, and 14 bases lay in between. This CDR3 has 15 residues. Written as DNA, the CDR3 is TGTGCCAGCAGCTTAGTCTCTGGTTCTATGGAGACCCAGTACTTC. Translating it yields CASSLVSGSMETQYF.

This clonotype was counted many times. The V call is TRBV5-6, the J call TRBJ1-6; perhaps TRBD1 as D (5 bases). The CDR3 covers 14 residues. Between the trimmed V and J ends, which lost 2 bases and 7 bases, there was a span of 10 bases. The V gene's germline CDR1 is SGHDT and CDR2 YYEEEE. Written as DNA, the CDR3 is TGTGCCAGCAGCTTCGGGACGGACAATTCACCCCTCCACTTT. Its protein is CASSFGTDNSPLHF.

The chain joins TRBV27 to TRBJ1-4; D gene uncertain. V dropped 6 bases and J dropped 3 bases, with 8 bases sitting between them. The CDR3 runs to 13 residues. Germline V gene lookup returns CDR1 MNHEY and CDR2 SMNVEV (reference sequence). The CDR3 region has the DNA TGTGCCAGCAGCCAGGCGTCTAATGAAAAACTGTTTTTT. Translation gives CASSQASNEKLFF.

Here the CDR3 reads CAISESAPNYGYTF. Written as DNA, the CDR3 is TGTGCCATCAGTGAGTCGGCACCTAACTATGGCTACACCTTC. The rearrangement uses TRBV10-3 and TRBJ1-2; D unresolved. V gave up 0 bases and J gave up 0 bases, with 5 bases separating them. The germline V gene has CDR1 ENHRY and CDR2 SYGVKD. The CDR3 has 14 residues.

The table lists this clonotype with many counts. The V gene is TRBV7-8, the J gene TRBJ1-5; D possibly corresponds to TRBD1 (5 bases). Trimming cost V 4 bases and J 2 bases, with 15 bases left between them. This CDR3 region has 16 residues. CDR1 and CDR2 from the germline V gene are SGHVS and FQNEAQ. CDR3 amino acids: CASSSTRGPRNQPQHF. The CDR3 DNA reads as TGTGCCAGCAGCTCTACCCGGGGACCGCGCAATCAGCCCCAGCATTTT.

CDR3 nucleotides: TGTGCCAGCAGCCGACTAGCGGGCTTCACAGATACGCAGTATTTT. Translation: CASSRLAGFTDTQYF. This chain links TRBV7-9 with TRBJ2-3; 10 positions agree with TRBD2. The CDR3 runs 15 residues. Looked up from germline, CDR1 is SEHNR and CDR2 is FQNEAQ (reference sequence). V trimming: 5 bases; J trimming: 2 bases; junction bases outside the gene matches: 4.

The gene calls are TRBV19 and TRBJ1-2; 11 bases fit TRBD1. This CDR3 spans 16 amino acids. Germline V gene data show CDR1 as LNHDA and CDR2 as SQIVND (reference sequence). Unmatched junction bases numbered 14, after V lost 6 bases and J lost 8 bases. The CDR3, as DNA: TGTGCCAGTAGGCAAGACGCCCGGGACAGGGGGGTCGGCTACACCTTC. The encoded protein is CASRQDARDRGVGYTF.

This clonotype was recorded once. This chain uses TRBV12-3 or TRBV12-4 with TRBJ2-7; 7 positions agree with TRBD2. V lost 5 bases and J lost 3; bases outside the gene matches: 10. The CDR3 consists of 15 residues. CDR3 DNA sequence: TGTGCCAGCAGTCTAGTCCGCGGGAGCTTCTACGAGCAGTACTTC. Its protein is CASSLVRGSFYEQYF.

The table lists this clonotype with a few counts. V is TRBV6-2 or TRBV6-3 and J is TRBJ2-1, with no clear D. This CDR3 is 13 amino acids long. Germline loops: CDR1 MNHEY, CDR2 SVGEGT. Between the trimmed V and J ends, which lost 1 base and 9 bases, there was a span of 10 bases. In DNA form, the CDR3 reads TGTGCCAGCAGTTACTTCGGTATTACTGAGCAGTTCTTC. It yields the protein CASSYFGITEQFF.

This clonotype was found many times. The chain uses TRBV7-4 and TRBJ1-1; D call uncertain. The CDR3 length is 11 residues. V lost 5 bases to trimming and J lost 4 bases, with 5 bases between them. From germline, CDR1 is SGHVT and CDR2 SQSDAQ. The DNA of the CDR3 is TGTGCCAGCAGCAGAAGCACTGAAGCTTTCTTT. Translating it yields CASSRSTEAFF.

The chain couples TRBV6-1 to TRBJ2-1; 8 bases line up with TRBD2. Germline CDR1 and CDR2: MNHNS and SASEGT. The ends lost 6 bases at V and 2 bases at J; junction bases unmatched: 12. CDR3 length equals 17 residues. The CDR3 loop reads CASSGGPGLATYNEQFF. The CDR3 nucleotides are TGTGCCAGCAGCGGGGGGCCCGGACTAGCAACCTACAATGAGCAGTTCTTC.